The source of this T cell receptor (beta chain) is a study of T cell responses to AZD1222 COVID-19 vaccine. Germline V gene data show CDR1 as SGHDN and CDR2 as FVKESK. J was trimmed by 0 bases and V by 8 bases; bases with no gene match: 4. This CDR3 region has 13 residues. Repertoires were generated with immunoSEQ multiplex PCR, while TCRdb's copy carries only in-frame clones and drops some. The table has around 100,000 clones, 90% to 95% seen once. The V and J genes are TRBV14 and TRBJ2-7; 7 bases are a match to TRBD1. The receptor's source is an adult in good health. This sample comprised peripheral blood, obtained on day 0 of AZD1222 vaccination. CDR3 nucleotide sequence: TGTGCCAGCGGACAGGTATACTCCTACGAGCAGTACTTC. Its translation: CASGQVYSYEQYF.